These 32 T cell receptor beta chains were sequenced from one sample in a study of Tregs in tolerant kidney transplant recipients. Sequenced by immunoSEQ multiplex PCR; TCRdb stores in-frame clones only, minus some. The sample table sets out 20,000 to 30,000 clones. Related graft donors supplied nonmyeloablative bone marrow transplants, and mixed chimerism was transient. Sequenced material: CD4+ T cells from blood (PBMCs), taken 6 months after the transplant. These receptors came from a human patient who received a combined kidney and bone marrow transplant. Certain T cells may be donor cells from the graft.

For this clone: The sequenced fragment ends 3 residues before the CDR3 boundary, so the rest is inferred from the germline J gene. V and J are TRBV7-6 and TRBJ2-4, with D hard to call. Germline V gene data show CDR1 as SGHVS and CDR2 as FNYEAQ. V was cut by 4 bases and J by 2 bases, with 15 bases left in between. The length of the CDR3 is 16 residues. The CDR3 loop reads CASSSRQPGSKNIQYF. The CDR3 bases that were read are TGTGCCAGCAGCTCACGACAACCTGGTTCCAAAAACATT.

As to this clone: The read ends 3 residues shy of where the CDR3 ends; the end is completed using the germline J gene. The chain combines TRBV29-1 with TRBJ1-2; D unresolved. The CDR3 consists of 13 residues. The V gene's germline CDR1 is SQVTM and CDR2 ANQGSEA. The CDR3 is CSASRDTGGRYTF. The sequenced CDR3 bases are TGCAGCGCGTCCAGAGACACCGGTGGTCGC. Full variable domain (missing parts from reference TRBV29-1 and TRBJ1-2): SAVISQKPSRDICQRGTSLTIQCQVDSQVTMMFWYRQQPGQSLTLIATANQGSEATYESGFVIDKFPISRPNLTFSTLTVSNMSPEDSSIYLCSASRDTGGRYTFGSGTRLTVV.

Details on this clone: The read stops 3 residues short of the end of the CDR3; the missing end is completed from the germline J gene. The rearrangement joins TRBV20-1 to TRBJ2-5; TRBD2 aligns across 8 bases. Germline V CDR1 and CDR2: DFQATT, SNEGSKA (reference sequence). J lost 5 bases, V lost 6 bases, and 29 bases had no gene match. The CDR3 runs to 20 residues. The DNA read from the CDR3 is TGCAGTGCCAGCCCCTTAGTCCGGTCCACTAGCGGAGCCTTCTTGGAGACC. Residues: CSASPLVRSTSGAFLET. The CDR3, in full, reads CSASPLVRSTSGAFLETQYF.

Note on this clone: Read data end 3 residues before the CDR3 end; the end is taken from the germline J gene. This sequence joins TRBV6-1 and TRBJ1-5, with TRBD1 as a possible D gene (5 bases). CDR1 MNHNS and CDR2 SASEGT come from the germline V gene. The ends were cut back, 4 bases at V and 4 bases at J, with 14 bases in the middle. This CDR3 contains 15 residues. CDR3 protein: CASSAAGWGNQPQHF. The CDR3 bases that were read are TGTGCCAGCAGTGCCGCAGGGTGGGGAAATCAGCCC.

With regard to this clone: The read stops 3 residues short of the end of the CDR3; the missing end is completed from the germline J gene. The rearrangement links TRBV2 to TRBJ2-1, with a weak D call TRBD2 (5 bases). The CDR3 runs to 10 residues. The germline V and J ends were trimmed by 8 bases and 6 bases, with 5 bases remaining between them. Germline loops: CDR1 SNHLY, CDR2 FYNNEI. This chain's CDR3 is CASRGNEQFF. The DNA read from the CDR3 is TGTGCCAGCCGGGGCAATGAG.

The CDR3 region is CASSPRLAGDTQYF. The DNA read from the CDR3 is TGTGCCAGCAGCCCCCGACTAGCGGGCGATACG. V gene TRBV11-2 combines with J gene TRBJ2-3; TRBD2 matches at 10 bases. The read gets to within 3 residues of the CDR3 end, and the germline J gene fills in the rest. CDR3 size: 14 residues. Germline loops: CDR1 SGHAT, CDR2 FQNNGV. The trim removed 5 bases at V and 6 bases at J, leaving 5 bases unmatched.

With respect to this clone: Read data end 3 residues before the CDR3 end; the end is taken from the germline J gene. The chain joins TRBV20-1 to TRBJ1-5, with 7 bases that match TRBD1. V lost 6 bases to trimming and J lost 0 bases; unmatched junction nucleotides: 8. The CDR3 is 15 residues long. Germline V gene lookup returns CDR1 DFQATT and CDR2 SNEGSKA (reference sequence). The DNA read from the CDR3 is TGCAGTGCCAAGGACAGGATCTATAGCAATCAGCCC. Translating gives CSAKDRIYSNQP. The entire CDR3 is CSAKDRIYSNQPQHF.

Of note for this clone: Read coverage stops 3 residues before the CDR3 terminus; the germline J gene supplies the remainder. The V gene is TRBV2, the J gene TRBJ1-5; D might be TRBD1 (6 bases). CDR1 and CDR2 (germline): SNHLY, FYNNEI. The CDR3 is 15 amino acids. V shed 3 bases and J shed 4 bases, with 13 bases lying between them. CDR3 DNA (partial): TGTGCCAGCAGTGAGGGGGCAGGGTGGAATCAGCCC. Amino acids: CASSEGAGWNQP. The entire CDR3 sequence reads CASSEGAGWNQPQHF.

Turning to this clone: The CDR3 is cut off 3 residues early in the read; its end comes from the germline J gene. The chain carries TRBV20-1 and TRBJ1-1; 10 nucleotides agree with TRBD1. The CDR3 runs 15 residues. With 0 bases clipped from V and 7 bases from J, the junction kept 8 bases outside the gene matches. Germline-derived CDR1 and CDR2 are DFQATT and SNEGSKA (reference sequence). The CDR3 loop is CSARDLDRGVGEAFF. The CDR3 DNA, read in part, is TGCAGTGCTAGAGATTTGGACAGGGGGGTCGGTGAA.

About this clone: The sequence runs out 3 residues before the end of the CDR3; the remainder is reconstructed from the germline J gene. V is TRBV7-3 and J is TRBJ1-4; 12 positions agree with TRBD1. The CDR3 consists of 20 residues. Germline V gives CDR1 SGHTA, CDR2 FQGTGA. With 1 base clipped from V and 2 bases from J, the junction kept 11 bases outside the gene matches. The CDR3 here is CASSLRAYRDRGPTNEKLFF. The CDR3 bases that were read are TGTGCCAGCAGCTTAAGGGCATACCGGGACAGGGGGCCCACTAATGAAAAA.

Note on this clone: The DNA ends 3 residues before the CDR3 does, and the rest of the CDR3 is filled in from the germline J gene. The rearrangement joins TRBV7-2 to TRBJ1-1; 8 nucleotides line up with TRBD1. The V segment lost 3 bases and the J segment 4 bases; nucleotides outside the gene matches: 1. The CDR3 is made up of 13 amino acids. Per the germline V gene, CDR1 is SGHTA and CDR2 is FQGNSA. CDR3 bases read: TGTGCCAGCAGCTTGGGACAGGCCACTGAA. Its protein product is CASSLGQATE. The CDR3, in full, reads CASSLGQATEAFF.

A remark on this clone: The missing CDR3 end, 3 residues past where the read stops, is filled in from the germline J gene. The chain couples TRBV6-2 or TRBV6-3 to TRBJ1-5; 8 bases match TRBD1. After removal of 7 bases from V and 5 bases from J, the junction contained 7 bases not matched to a gene. The CDR3 is made up of 14 amino acids. Germline-derived CDR1 and CDR2 are MNHEY and SVGEGT. The DNA read from the CDR3 is TGTGCCAGCACCGCGGACAGGGACGATCAGCCC. Residues: CASTADRDDQP. The CDR3 reads in full as CASTADRDDQPQHF.

With respect to this clone: With the read ending 3 residues before the CDR3 end, the germline J gene is used to fill in that end. This sequence joins TRBV7-8 and TRBJ2-5, with 7 bases fitting TRBD1. Trimming cost V 2 bases and J 4 bases; bases outside gene matches: 7. There are 15 residues in the CDR3. The germline V gene has CDR1 SGHVS and CDR2 FQNEAQ. CDR3 protein: CASSLKSQGVETQYF. The sequenced part of the CDR3 DNA is TGTGCCAGCAGCTTAAAATCTCAGGGGGTAGAGACC. The full variable domain, rest sourced from reference TRBV7-8 and TRBJ2-5, is GAGVSQSPRYKVAKRGQDVALRCDPISGHVSLFWYQQALGQGPEFLTYFQNEAQLDKSGLPSDRFFAERPEGSVSTLKIQRTQQEDSAVYLCASSLKSQGVETQYFGPGTRLLVL.

Notes on this clone: Read data end 3 residues before the CDR3 end; the end is taken from the germline J gene. The chain combines TRBV12-3 or TRBV12-4 with TRBJ2-4, with 7 nucleotides matching TRBD1. J gave up 1 base and V 6 bases, and 6 bases lay outside the gene matches. This CDR3 is 15 amino acids long. Incomplete CDR3 DNA: TGTGCCAGCAGCCCAGACAGGGACGCCAAAAACATT. Protein product: CASSPDRDAKNI. The whole CDR3 region reads CASSPDRDAKNIQYF.

This clone is identified as medium-sized from frequency. Incomplete CDR3 DNA: TGTGCCAGCAGTGGGGACTGGCCGAACACCGGGGAG. It translates to CASSGDWPNTGE. The entire CDR3 protein is CASSGDWPNTGELFF. The chain recombines TRBV6-1 with TRBJ2-2; possible D gene TRBD2, 6 bases. The CDR3 extends 3 residues past the end of the read, so its final part is completed from the germline J gene. Trimming removed 4 bases at V and 0 bases at J, with 9 bases between. The CDR3 covers 15 residues. CDR1 is MNHNS and CDR2 is SASEGT in the germline V gene.

To note about this clone: The read falls 3 residues short of the CDR3 end, and the missing part is taken from the germline J gene. The chain employs TRBV5-1 and TRBJ1-2, with 7 nucleotides matching TRBD1. V was clipped by 4 bases and J by 1 base; unmatched bases: 4. The CDR3 contains 14 residues. Germline V gene sequence: CDR1 SGHRS, CDR2 YFSETQ. This chain's CDR3 is CASSTTGDNYGYTF. Partial CDR3 DNA: TGCGCCAGCAGCACAACAGGGGATAACTATGGC. The whole variable domain, remainder taken from reference TRBV5-1 and TRBJ1-2, is KAGVTQTPRYLIKTRGQQVTLSCSPISGHRSVSWYQQTPGQGLQFLFEYFSETQRNKGNFPGRFSGRQFSNSRSEMNVSTLELGDSALYLCASSTTGDNYGYTFGSGTRLTVV.

Comments on this clone: The sequence runs out 3 residues before the end of the CDR3; the remainder is reconstructed from the germline J gene. The chain couples TRBV7-2 to TRBJ2-7; D is possibly TRBD2 (6 bases). CDR1 is SGHTA and CDR2 is FQGNSA in the germline V gene. The CDR3 covers 13 residues. V dropped 1 base and J dropped 2 bases, with 6 bases sitting between them. CDR3 residues: CASSLGLAYEQYF. The DNA read from the CDR3 is TGTGCCAGCAGCTTAGGACTAGCCTACGAG.

As for this clone: The read ends 3 residues before the CDR3 terminus; that terminus is restored from the germline J gene. This chain connects TRBV19 to TRBJ2-5; 9 nucleotides match TRBD2. Germline CDR1 is LNHDA and CDR2 is SQIVND (reference sequence). This CDR3 comprises 16 residues. V trimming: 1 base; J trimming: 4 bases; junction bases outside the gene matches: 7. CDR3 sequence reads: CASSIVLGRGGETQYF. The sequenced part of the CDR3 DNA is TGTGCCAGTAGTATAGTCCTGGGGCGGGGGGGAGAGACC.

As for this clone: The read stops 3 residues short of the end of the CDR3; the missing end is completed from the germline J gene. The chain uses TRBV19 and TRBJ1-5, with D perhaps matching TRBD1 (5 bases). CDR3 length: 16 amino acids. V dropped 2 bases and J dropped 4 bases, with 15 bases sitting between them. In germline, CDR1 is LNHDA, CDR2 SQIVND (reference sequence). Incomplete CDR3 DNA: TGTGCCAGTAGTATAAGGCGATCCAGGGAAAATCAGCCC. Translated: CASSIRRSRENQP. The CDR3 in full is CASSIRRSRENQPQHF.

Regarding this clone: The missing CDR3 end, 3 residues past where the read stops, is filled in from the germline J gene. The J gene is TRBJ1-2, the V gene TRBV6-4; D is possibly TRBD1 (5 bases). This CDR3 has 13 residues. V gave up 2 bases and J gave up 6 bases, with 10 bases separating them. Germline loops: CDR1 MRHNA, CDR2 SNTAGT. This CDR3 reads CASSDGWGDGYTF. CDR3 DNA (partial): TGTGCCAGCAGTGACGGTTGGGGGGATGGC.

The CDR3: CASPRGSSYEQYF. Partial CDR3 DNA: TGTGCCAGCCCCCGGGGGAGCTCCTACGAG. J is TRBJ2-7 and V is TRBV2, with a tentative D call TRBD2 (6 bases). The read falls 3 residues short of the CDR3 end, and the missing part is taken from the germline J gene. The CDR3 extends over 13 amino acids. Germline V CDR1 and CDR2: SNHLY, FYNNEI. Deletions cut 8 bases from V and 0 bases from J, with 11 bases between. The variable domain in full, completed from reference TRBV2 and TRBJ2-7, reads EPEVTQTPSHQVTQMGQEVILRCVPISNHLYFYWYRQILGQKVEFLVSFYNNEISEKSEIFDDQFSVERPDGSNFTLKIRSTKLEDSAMYFCASPRGSSYEQYFGPGTRLTVT.

Comments on this clone: The read ends 3 residues early relative to the CDR3; the germline J gene fills the gap. This chain joins TRBV4-2 and TRBJ1-4; 9 bases are shared with TRBD1. V shed 4 bases and J 0 bases; nucleotides not matched to a gene: 6. The CDR3 runs 17 residues. Germline lookup yields CDR1 LGHNA and CDR2 YNFKEQ. CDR3 residues: CASSRPGTGPTNEKLFF. CDR3 DNA (partial): TGTGCCAGCAGCCGTCCCGGGACAGGGCCAACTAATGAAAAA.

For this clone: The read terminates 3 residues ahead of where the CDR3 ends, so the germline J gene completes it. The V call is TRBV30, the J call TRBJ1-1; maybe TRBD1 (6 bases). The CDR3 covers 13 residues. Germline assignment: CDR1 GTSNPN and CDR2 SVGIG (reference sequence). V lost 2 bases and J lost 1, with 8 bases in between. CDR3 DNA, as far as it was read: TGTGCCTGGAGTCCGGGACAGAACACTGAA. It encodes CAWSPGQNTE. In full, the CDR3 reads CAWSPGQNTEAFF.

A remark on this clone: The read halts 3 residues ahead of the CDR3 end, with the missing end drawn from the germline J gene. This chain links TRBV20-1 with TRBJ2-3; 12 bases map to TRBD2. This CDR3 region has 18 residues. V lost 0 bases, J lost 0 bases, and 7 bases stayed unmatched. Germline values: CDR1 DFQATT, CDR2 SNEGSKA (reference sequence). The chain's CDR3 is CSARDVTSGRVSTDTQYF. The CDR3 DNA, read in part, is TGCAGTGCTAGAGATGTGACTAGCGGGAGAGTTAGCACAGATACG.

As for this clone: The read is 3 residues too short to cover the CDR3 end, so that end is filled in from the germline J gene. J is TRBJ1-1 and V is TRBV6-1; maybe TRBD1 (5 bases). This CDR3 spans 14 amino acids. Germline CDR1 is MNHNS and CDR2 is SASEGT. With 0 bases removed from V and 5 bases from J, the gap between germline ends came to 10 bases. CDR3 loop: CASSEAGQGTEAFF. The part of the CDR3 DNA that was read is TGTGCCAGCAGTGAAGCGGGGCAGGGAACTGAA.

Concerning this clone: The CDR3 end lies 3 residues beyond the end of the read and is filled in from the germline J gene. The V and J genes are TRBV2 and TRBJ2-7; TRBD1 is a possible D gene (8 bases). V was cut by 8 bases and J by 4 bases, with 15 bases left in between. CDR1 and CDR2 (germline): SNHLY, FYNNEI. The CDR3 is 13 amino acids. This CDR3 reads CASGDRGGYEQYF. The sequenced CDR3 bases are TGTGCCAGCGGCGACAGGGGAGGGTACGAG.

With regard to this clone: The read comes to an end 3 residues before the CDR3 does, leaving the germline J gene to fill in the end. The chain is built from TRBV10-1 and TRBJ1-6, with D perhaps TRBD1 (5 bases). The germline V gene has CDR1 WNHNN and CDR2 SYGVQD (reference sequence). CDR3 length: 12 amino acids. Partial CDR3 DNA: TGCGCCAGCAGTGATCGGGGGTTGCCC. Its translation is CASSDRGLP. In full, the CDR3 reads CASSDRGLPLHF.

For this clone: The CDR3 extends 3 residues past the end of the read, so its final part is completed from the germline J gene. The chain couples TRBV19 to TRBJ1-3, with a possible D match to TRBD1 (5 bases). CDR3 size: 13 residues. Trimming left V 7 bases short and J 9 bases short, with 16 bases between. Germline V gene sequence: CDR1 LNHDA, CDR2 SQIVND (reference sequence). Partial CDR3 DNA: TGTGCCAGTATGATGACAGCGTCCGGCACC. This gives the protein CASMMTASGT. The complete CDR3 sequence is CASMMTASGTIYF. Using reference TRBV19 and TRBJ1-3 for the parts outside the CDR3, the full variable domain is DGGITQSPKYLFRKEGQNVTLSCEQNLNHDAMYWYRQDPGQGLRLIYYSQIVNDFQKGDIAEGYSVSREKKESFPLTVTSAQKNPTAFYLCASMMTASGTIYFGEGSWLTVV.

About this clone itself: The read ends 3 residues shy of where the CDR3 ends; the end is completed using the germline J gene. This rearrangement joins TRBV20-1 to TRBJ2-5; D remains ambiguous. Trimming took 1 base from V and 2 from J, leaving 8 bases between them. There are 13 residues in the CDR3. The V gene's germline CDR1 is DFQATT and CDR2 SNEGSKA (reference sequence). CDR3: CSARANLQETQYF. The CDR3 DNA, read in part, is TGCAGTGCTAGAGCCAACTTACAAGAGACC.

Regarding this clone: The missing CDR3 end, 3 residues past where the read stops, is filled in from the germline J gene. The rearrangement joins TRBV5-4 to TRBJ2-3, with 8 bases identical to TRBD1. This CDR3 has 15 amino acids. CDR1 SGHNT and CDR2 YYREEE come from the germline V gene (reference sequence). Trimming at V came to 4 bases and at J to 1 base, leaving 5 bases not matched to a gene. The CDR3 loop is CASSPDRVGTDTQYF. Partial CDR3 DNA: TGTGCCAGCAGCCCGGACAGGGTGGGCACAGATACG.

For this clone: The observed sequence ends 3 residues before the CDR3 terminus, with the missing tail filled in from the germline J gene. V gene TRBV20-1 combines with J gene TRBJ2-7; D is possibly TRBD1 or TRBD2 (6 bases each). The CDR3 is 14 residues long. Trimming cost V 2 bases and J 4 bases, with 15 bases left between them. Germline lookup yields CDR1 DFQATT and CDR2 SNEGSKA (reference sequence). CDR3: CSARRRDTQYEQYF. Partial CDR3 DNA: TGCAGTGCTAGAAGGAGGGACACTCAGTACGAG.

This CDR3 is CAISRGQETQYF. The DNA read from the CDR3 is TGTGCCATCAGCAGGGGCCAAGAGACC. The chain is built from TRBV10-3 and TRBJ2-5; maybe TRBD1 (6 bases). The CDR3 end falls 3 residues outside the read, so it is completed with the germline J gene. The germline V and J ends were trimmed by 6 bases and 1 base, with 6 bases remaining between them. The CDR3 spans 12 residues. Germline CDR1 and CDR2: ENHRY and SYGVKD.